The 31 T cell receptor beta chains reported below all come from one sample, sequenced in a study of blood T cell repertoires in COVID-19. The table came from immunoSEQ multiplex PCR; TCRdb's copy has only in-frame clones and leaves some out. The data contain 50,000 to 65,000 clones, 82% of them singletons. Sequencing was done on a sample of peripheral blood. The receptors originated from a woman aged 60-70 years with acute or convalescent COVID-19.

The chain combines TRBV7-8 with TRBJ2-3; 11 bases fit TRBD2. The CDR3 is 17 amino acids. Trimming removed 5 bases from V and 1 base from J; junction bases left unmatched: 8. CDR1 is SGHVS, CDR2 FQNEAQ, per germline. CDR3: CASSPSSSGGGTDTQYF. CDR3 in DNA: TGTGCCAGCAGCCCAAGCAGTAGCGGGGGGGGCACAGATACGCAGTATTTT.

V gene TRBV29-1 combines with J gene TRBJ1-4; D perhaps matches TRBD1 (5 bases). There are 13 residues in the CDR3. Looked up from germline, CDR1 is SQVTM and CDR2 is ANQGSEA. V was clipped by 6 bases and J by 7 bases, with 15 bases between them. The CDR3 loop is CSVAQGGAEKLFF. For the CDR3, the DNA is TGCAGCGTCGCCCAGGGAGGCGCTGAAAAACTGTTTTTT.

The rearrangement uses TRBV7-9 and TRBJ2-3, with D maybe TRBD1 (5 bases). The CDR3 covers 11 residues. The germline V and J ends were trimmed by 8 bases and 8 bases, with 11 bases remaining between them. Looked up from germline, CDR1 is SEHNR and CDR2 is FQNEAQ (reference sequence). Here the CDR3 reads CASSPQGTQYF. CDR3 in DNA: TGTGCCAGCTCTCCTCAGGGTACGCAGTATTTT. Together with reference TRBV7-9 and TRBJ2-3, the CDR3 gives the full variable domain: DTGVSQNPRHKITKRGQNVTFRCDPISEHNRLYWYRQTLGQGPEFLTYFQNEAQLEKSRLLSDRFSAERPKGSFSTLEIQRTEQGDSAMYLCASSPQGTQYFGPGTRLTVL.

CDR3 in DNA: TGTGCCACCCAATCTCGAGCTGGAAACACCATATATTTT. Translated, it gives CATQSRAGNTIYF. The rearrangement joins TRBV15 to TRBJ1-3; D gene uncertain. Germline V lookup: CDR1 LNHNV, CDR2 YYDKDF (reference sequence). Trimming stripped 8 bases from V and 2 bases from J, with 10 bases between. This CDR3 region has 13 residues.

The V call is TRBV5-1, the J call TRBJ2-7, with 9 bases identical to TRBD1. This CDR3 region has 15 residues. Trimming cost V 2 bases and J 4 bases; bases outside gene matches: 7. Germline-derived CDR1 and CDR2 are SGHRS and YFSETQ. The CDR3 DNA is TGCGCCAGCAGCTTAACCGGGACAGGGTCTTACGAGCAGTACTTC. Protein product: CASSLTGTGSYEQYF.

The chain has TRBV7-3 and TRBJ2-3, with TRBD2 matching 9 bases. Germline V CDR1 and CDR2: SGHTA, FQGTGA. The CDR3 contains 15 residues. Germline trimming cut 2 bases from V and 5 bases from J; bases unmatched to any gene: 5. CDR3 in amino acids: CASSLLAGPIDTQYF. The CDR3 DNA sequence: TGTGCCAGCAGCTTACTAGCGGGGCCCATAGATACGCAGTATTTT. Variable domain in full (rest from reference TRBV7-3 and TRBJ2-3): GAGVSQTPSNKVTEKGKYVELRCDPISGHTALYWYRQSLGQGPEFLIYFQGTGAADDSGLPNDRFFAVRPEGSVSTLKIQRTERGDSAVYLCASSLLAGPIDTQYFGPGTRLTVL.

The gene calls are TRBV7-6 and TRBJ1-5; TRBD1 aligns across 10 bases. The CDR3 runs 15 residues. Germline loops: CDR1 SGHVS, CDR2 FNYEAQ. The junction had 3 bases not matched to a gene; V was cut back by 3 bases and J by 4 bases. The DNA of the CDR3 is TGTGCCAGCAGCTTGGGGACAGGGGCAAATCAGCCCCAGCATTTT. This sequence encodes CASSLGTGANQPQHF.

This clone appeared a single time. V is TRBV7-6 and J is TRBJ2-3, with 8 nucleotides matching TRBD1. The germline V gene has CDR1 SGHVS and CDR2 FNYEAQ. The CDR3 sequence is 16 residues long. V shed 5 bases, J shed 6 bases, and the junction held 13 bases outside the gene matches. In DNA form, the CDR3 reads TGTGCCAGCAGCACACAGGGGGGCAGTAGGGCGGATACGCAGTATTTT. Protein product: CASSTQGGSRADTQYF.

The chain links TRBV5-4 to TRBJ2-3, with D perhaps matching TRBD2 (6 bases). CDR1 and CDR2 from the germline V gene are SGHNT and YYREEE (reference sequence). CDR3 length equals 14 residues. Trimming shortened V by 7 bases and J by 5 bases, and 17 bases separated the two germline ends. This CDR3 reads CASWDSRGVDTQYF. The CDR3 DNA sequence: TGTGCCAGCTGGGACTCCCGCGGGGTAGATACGCAGTATTTT.

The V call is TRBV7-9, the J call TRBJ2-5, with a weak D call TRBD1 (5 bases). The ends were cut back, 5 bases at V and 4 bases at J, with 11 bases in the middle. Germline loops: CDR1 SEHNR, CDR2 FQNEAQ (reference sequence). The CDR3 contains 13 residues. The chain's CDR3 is CASSGQGLETQYF. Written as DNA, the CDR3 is TGTGCCAGCAGCGGGCAGGGCCTAGAGACCCAGTACTTC.

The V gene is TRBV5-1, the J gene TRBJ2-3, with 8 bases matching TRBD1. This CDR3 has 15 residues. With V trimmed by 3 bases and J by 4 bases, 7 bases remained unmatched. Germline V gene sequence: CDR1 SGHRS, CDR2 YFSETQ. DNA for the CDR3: TGCGCCAGCAGCTCGCCCGAGACAGGGGCAGATACGCAGTATTTT. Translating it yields CASSSPETGADTQYF.

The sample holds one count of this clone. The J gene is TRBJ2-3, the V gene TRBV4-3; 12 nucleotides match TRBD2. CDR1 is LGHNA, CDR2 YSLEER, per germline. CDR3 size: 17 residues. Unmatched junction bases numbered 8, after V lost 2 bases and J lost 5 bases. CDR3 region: CASSQSGLAGWRDTQYF. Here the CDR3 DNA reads TGCGCCAGCAGCCAATCCGGACTAGCGGGGTGGAGAGATACGCAGTATTTT.

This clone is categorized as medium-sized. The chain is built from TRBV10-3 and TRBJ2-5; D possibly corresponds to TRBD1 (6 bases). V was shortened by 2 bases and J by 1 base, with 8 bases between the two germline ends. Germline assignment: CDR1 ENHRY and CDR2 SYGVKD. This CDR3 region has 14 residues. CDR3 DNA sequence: TGTGCCATCAGTGAGACAGGGACCCAAGAGACCCAGTACTTC. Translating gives CAISETGTQETQYF.

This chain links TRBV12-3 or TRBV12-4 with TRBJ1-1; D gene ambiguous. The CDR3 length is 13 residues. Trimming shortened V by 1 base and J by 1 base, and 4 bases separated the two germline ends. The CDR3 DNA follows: TGTGCCAGCAGTTTAGGACAGAACACTGAAGCTTTCTTT. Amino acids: CASSLGQNTEAFF.

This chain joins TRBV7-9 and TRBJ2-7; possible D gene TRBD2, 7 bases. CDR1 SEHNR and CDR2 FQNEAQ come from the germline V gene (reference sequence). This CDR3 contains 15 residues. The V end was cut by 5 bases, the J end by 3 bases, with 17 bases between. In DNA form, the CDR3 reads TGTGCCAGCAGCCACGGGGAGGGGGTTTTCTACGAGCAGTACTTC. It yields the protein CASSHGEGVFYEQYF.

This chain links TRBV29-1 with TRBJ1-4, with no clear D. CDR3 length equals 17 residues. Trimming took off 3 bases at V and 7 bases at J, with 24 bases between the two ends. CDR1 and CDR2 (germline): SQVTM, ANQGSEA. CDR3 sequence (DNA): TGCAGCGTTGATAAGACTGTGGCATCTTTTTTGCGTGAAAAACTGTTTTTT. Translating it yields CSVDKTVASFLREKLFF.

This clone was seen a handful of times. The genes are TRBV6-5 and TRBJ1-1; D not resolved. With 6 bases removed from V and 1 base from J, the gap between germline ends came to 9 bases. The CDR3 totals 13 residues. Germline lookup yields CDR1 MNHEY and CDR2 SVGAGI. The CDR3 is CASSQTKNTEAFF. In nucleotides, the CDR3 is TGTGCCAGCAGCCAAACAAAGAACACTGAAGCTTTCTTT.

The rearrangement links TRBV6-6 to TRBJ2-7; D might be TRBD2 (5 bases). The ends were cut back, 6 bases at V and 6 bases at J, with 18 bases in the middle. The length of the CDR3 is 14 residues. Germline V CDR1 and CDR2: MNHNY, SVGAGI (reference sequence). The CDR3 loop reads CASSPSTGDGEQYF. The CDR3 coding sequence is TGTGCCAGCAGCCCCTCTACCGGGGATGGCGAGCAGTACTTC.

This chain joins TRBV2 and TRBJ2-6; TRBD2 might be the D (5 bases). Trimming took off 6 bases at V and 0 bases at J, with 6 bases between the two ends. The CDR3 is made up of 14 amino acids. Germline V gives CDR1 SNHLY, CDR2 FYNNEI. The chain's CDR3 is CASRGVSGANVLTF. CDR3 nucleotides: TGTGCCAGCAGGGGAGTCTCTGGGGCCAACGTCCTGACTTTC.

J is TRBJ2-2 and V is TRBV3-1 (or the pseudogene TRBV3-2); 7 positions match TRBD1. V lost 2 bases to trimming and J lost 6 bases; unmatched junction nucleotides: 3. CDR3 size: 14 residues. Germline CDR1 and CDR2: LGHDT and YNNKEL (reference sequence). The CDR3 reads CASSQFQGAGELFF. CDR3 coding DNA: TGTGCCAGCAGCCAATTTCAGGGGGCCGGGGAGCTGTTTTTT.

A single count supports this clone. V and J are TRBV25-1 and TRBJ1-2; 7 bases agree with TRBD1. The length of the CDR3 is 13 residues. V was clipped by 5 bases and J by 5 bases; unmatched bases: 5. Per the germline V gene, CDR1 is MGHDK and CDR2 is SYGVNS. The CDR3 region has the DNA TGTGCCAGCAGTTCCTGGGACAGTTATGGCTACACCTTC. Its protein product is CASSSWDSYGYTF.

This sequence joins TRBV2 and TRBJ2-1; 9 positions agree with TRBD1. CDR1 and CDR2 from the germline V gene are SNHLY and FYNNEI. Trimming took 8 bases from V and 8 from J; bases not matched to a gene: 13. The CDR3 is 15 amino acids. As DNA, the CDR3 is TGTGCCAGCGGCCAGGACAGGGGAAGAGCCGATGAGCAGTTCTTC. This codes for CASGQDRGRADEQFF.

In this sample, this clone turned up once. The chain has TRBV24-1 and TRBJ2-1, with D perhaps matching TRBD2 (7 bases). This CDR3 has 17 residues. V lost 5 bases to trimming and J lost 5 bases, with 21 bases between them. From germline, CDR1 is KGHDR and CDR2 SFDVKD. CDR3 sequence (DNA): TGTGCCACCAGTGTCCCTGGGGGGGCGGGGGCCCACAATGAGCAGTTCTTC. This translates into CATSVPGGAGAHNEQFF.

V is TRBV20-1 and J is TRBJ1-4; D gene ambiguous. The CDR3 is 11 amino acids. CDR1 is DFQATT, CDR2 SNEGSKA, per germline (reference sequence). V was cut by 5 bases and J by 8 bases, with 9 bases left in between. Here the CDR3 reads CSAWFGEKLFF. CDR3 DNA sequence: TGCAGTGCTTGGTTCGGGGAAAAACTGTTTTTT.

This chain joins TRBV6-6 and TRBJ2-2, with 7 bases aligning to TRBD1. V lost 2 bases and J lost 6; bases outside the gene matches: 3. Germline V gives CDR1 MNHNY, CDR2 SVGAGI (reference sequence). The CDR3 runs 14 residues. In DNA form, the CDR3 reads TGTGCCAGCAGTTACACGACAGGGCCCGGGGAGCTGTTTTTT. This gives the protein CASSYTTGPGELFF.

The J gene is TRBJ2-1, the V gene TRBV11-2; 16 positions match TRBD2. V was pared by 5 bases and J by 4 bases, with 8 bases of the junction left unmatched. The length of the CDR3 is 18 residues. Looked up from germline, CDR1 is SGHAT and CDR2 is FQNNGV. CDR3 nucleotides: TGTGCCAGCAGCCCAAGAGGGACTAGCGGGGGGGGTTACAATGAGCAGTTCTTC. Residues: CASSPRGTSGGGYNEQFF.

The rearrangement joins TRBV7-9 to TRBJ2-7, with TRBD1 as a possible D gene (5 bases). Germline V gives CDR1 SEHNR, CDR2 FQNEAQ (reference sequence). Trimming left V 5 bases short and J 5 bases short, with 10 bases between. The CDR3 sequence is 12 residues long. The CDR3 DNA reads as TGTGCCAGCAGCCGGACACTCGACGAGCAGTACTTC. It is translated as CASSRTLDEQYF.

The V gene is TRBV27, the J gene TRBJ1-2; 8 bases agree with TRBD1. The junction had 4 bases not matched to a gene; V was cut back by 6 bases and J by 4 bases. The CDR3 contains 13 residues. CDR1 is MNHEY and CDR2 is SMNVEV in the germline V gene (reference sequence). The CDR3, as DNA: TGTGCCAGCAGACGGGACAGGTCCTATGGCTACACCTTC. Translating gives CASRRDRSYGYTF.

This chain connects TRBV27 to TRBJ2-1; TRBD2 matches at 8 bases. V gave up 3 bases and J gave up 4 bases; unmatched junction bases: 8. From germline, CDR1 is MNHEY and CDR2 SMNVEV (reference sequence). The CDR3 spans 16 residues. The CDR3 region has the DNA TGTGCCAGCAGTTTTATAACTAGCGGAATTTACAATGAGCAGTTCTTC. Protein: CASSFITSGIYNEQFF.

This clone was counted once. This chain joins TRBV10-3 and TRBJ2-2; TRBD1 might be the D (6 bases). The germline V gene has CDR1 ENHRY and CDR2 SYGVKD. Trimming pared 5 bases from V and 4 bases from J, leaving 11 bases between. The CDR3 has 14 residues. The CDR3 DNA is TGTGCCATCAGTACAGGGTTTGGCACCGGGGAGCTGTTTTTT. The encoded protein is CAISTGFGTGELFF.

In nucleotides, the CDR3 is TGTGCCAGCAGCGCCCATAGTGGTTACAATGAGCAGTTCTTC. Translating gives CASSAHSGYNEQFF. V gene TRBV9 combines with J gene TRBJ2-1; D uncertain. This CDR3 is built from 14 residues. V was clipped by 3 bases and J by 4 bases, with 11 bases between them. CDR1 is SGDLS and CDR2 is YYNGEE in the germline V gene.